These T cell receptor beta chains were read from a single sample in a study of beta chain features in type 1 diabetes. Assay used: immunoSEQ multiplex PCR; TCRdb lists only in-frame clones, some missing. The sample consists of about 68,000 clones, about 50% of them appearing once. The sample comprised central memory CD4+ T cells from blood. The receptors originated from a man aged 25-40 years with type 1 diabetes. Each CDR3 is given with its conserved first and last residue. D genes are given only for firm matches. Where a row states a size, it is once, few, many or the class of an expanded clone; other rows omit it.

>TRBJ1-1|-|TRBV7-9|-
TGTGCCAGCAGCTTCACAGGGATTGAAGCTTTCTTT
CASSFTGIEAFF
>TRBJ1-1|-|TRBV18|TRBD1
TGTGCCAGCTCACGGGACAGGGACACTGAAGCTTTCTTT
CASSRDRDTEAFF
>TRBJ2-7|-|TRBV5-1|-
TGCGCCAGCAGGGATCGGACGGAGGTGGGGTACGAGCAGTACTTC
CASRDRTEVGYEQYF
>TRBJ2-7|few|TRBV9|-
TGTGCCAGCGGGAGTGGGTACGAGCAGTACTTC
CASGSGYEQYF
>TRBJ2-7|-|TRBV10-1|TRBD1
TGCGCCAGCAGTGCCACAGGGGTTTCCTACGAGCAGTACTTC
CASSATGVSYEQYF
>TRBJ1-1|-|TRBV5-6|-
TGTGCCAGCAGCTTGACCCAGGGAGCGCGGGGCACTGAAGCTTTCTTT
CASSLTQGARGTEAFF
>TRBJ1-1|-|TRBV6-5|-
TGTGCCAGCAGGCGCCGGGGTTTGAACACTGAAGCTTTCTTT
CASRRRGLNTEAFF
>TRBJ1-1|few|TRBV6-5|TRBD1
TGTGCCAGCAGTTTAGAGGGACAGGGGGGTGAAGCTTTCTTT
CASSLEGQGGEAFF
>TRBJ1-1|few|TRBV29-1|TRBD1
TGCAGCGTTGACAGGGGGCCCACTGAAGCTTTCTTT
CSVDRGPTEAFF
>TRBJ1-3|few|TRBV6-5|-
TGTGCCAGCAGTACGCGGCGGGGAAACACCATATATTTT
CASSTRRGNTIYF